The TCR beta chain under discussion was sequenced for a study of blood T cell repertoires in COVID-19. The assay was immunoSEQ multiplex PCR, and TCRdb's table has in-frame clones only and misses some. In the table there are over 150,000 clones, around nine tenths of which are singletons. The CDR3 runs to 14 residues. Germline CDR1 is SGHNT and CDR2 is YYREEE (reference sequence). Between the trimmed V and J ends, which lost 0 bases and 5 bases, there was a span of 10 bases. This TCR derives from a man aged 55 to 69 with COVID-19, enrolled during active disease. This chain uses TRBV5-4 with TRBJ2-3; D is ambiguous. The specimen was peripheral blood. Here the CDR3 reads CASSLELVRDTQYF. The CDR3 DNA follows: TGTGCCAGCAGCTTGGAACTCGTAAGAGATACGCAGTATTTT.